Shown below are 2 T cell receptor beta chains from a single sample sequenced in a study of T cells after yellow fever vaccination. TCRdb used MiXCR to reprocess the 5' RACE reads, holding one entry per CDR3 protein. In the table there are approximately 250,000 distinct CDR3 sequences, around 3.5% of which are singletons. The source was PBMCs, collected 15 days after the yellow fever booster vaccination. The receptors derive from a man younger than 35 who received the YFV17D yellow fever vaccine.

This clonotype was observed at least ten times. The chain recombines TRBV15 with TRBJ1-1; D is undetermined. V was cut by 1 base and J by 1 base, with 7 bases left in between. Germline CDR1 reads LNHNV; CDR2 reads YYDKDF (reference sequence). This CDR3 contains 14 residues. Written as DNA, the CDR3 is TGTGCCACCAGCAGAGGGGCAGAGAACACTGAAGCTTTCTTT. Residues: CATSRGAENTEAFF.

This clonotype appeared many times. The chain combines TRBV5-1 with TRBJ1-2; D not certain. Trimming removed 2 bases from V and 4 bases from J, with 12 bases in between. The CDR3 length is 14 residues. Germline V gene sequence: CDR1 SGHRS, CDR2 YFSETQ. CDR3 in amino acids: CASSFGGNVYGYTF. CDR3 nucleotide sequence: TGCGCCAGCAGCTTCGGTGGCAACGTCTATGGCTACACCTTC. The entire variable domain, with the rest obtained from reference TRBV5-1 and TRBJ1-2, is as follows: KAGVTQTPRYLIKTRGQQVTLSCSPISGHRSVSWYQQTPGQGLQFLFEYFSETQRNKGNFPGRFSGRQFSNSRSEMNVSTLELGDSALYLCASSFGGNVYGYTFGSGTRLTVV.